Presented here are 5 T cell receptor beta chains from one specimen sequenced in a study of identical twins. Each CDR3 protein is one row after TCRdb ran MiXCR on the 5' RACE reads. The sample includes around 480,000 distinct CDR3 sequences, 12% to 15% of them seen just once. Separately, the same data were catalogued under a study of yellow fever vaccine responses in identical twins.

The sample comprised CD4+ T cells sorted from blood. Every receptor here comes from a woman between 18 and 30 years old in good health.

In this sample, this clonotype turned up a few times. V and J are TRBV11-1 and TRBJ2-1, with D perhaps matching TRBD2 (8 bases). CDR3 length: 21 amino acids. Germline V gives CDR1 SGHAT, CDR2 FQDESV (reference sequence). V was cut by 2 bases and J by 4 bases, with 30 bases left in between. CDR3 region: CASSLPPGQHLSGTEYNEQFF. In DNA form, the CDR3 reads TGTGCCAGCAGCTTACCACCGGGACAGCACCTTAGCGGGACTGAATACAATGAGCAGTTCTTC.

This clonotype was observed a few times. The V and J genes are TRBV12-3 or TRBV12-4 and TRBJ2-2, with D tentatively TRBD2 (7 bases). V lost 3 bases and J 5 bases, leaving 13 bases between the germline ends. The CDR3 extends over 15 amino acids. The CDR3 DNA sequence: TGTGCCAGCAGTTTTCGGGGGGCAAGGACCGGGGAGCTGTTTTTT. It codes for CASSFRGARTGELFF.

The genes are TRBV29-1 and TRBJ1-1; no clear D. The V and J ends lost 1 base and 1 base respectively, with 10 bases between them. CDR1 is SQVTM and CDR2 is ANQGSEA in the germline V gene. This CDR3 comprises 14 residues. The DNA for the CDR3 is TGCAGCGTTGAAGTTAACGGCGAGAACACTGAAGCTTTCTTT. Its translation is CSVEVNGENTEAFF. The whole variable domain, remainder taken from reference TRBV29-1 and TRBJ1-1, is SAVISQKPSRDICQRGTSLTIQCQVDSQVTMMFWYRQQPGQSLTLIATANQGSEATYESGFVIDKFPISRPNLTFSTLTVSNMSPEDSSIYLCSVEVNGENTEAFFGQGTRLTVV.

Only one count was recorded for this clonotype. The V gene is TRBV6-1, the J gene TRBJ2-6; possibly TRBD1 or TRBD2 for D (6 bases each). This CDR3 contains 15 residues. Germline V gives CDR1 MNHNS, CDR2 SASEGT. Trimming removed 6 bases from V and 7 bases from J, with 16 bases in between. The CDR3: CASSRGPLGANVLTF. CDR3 DNA: TGTGCCAGCAGCCGGGGGCCCTTGGGAGCCAACGTCCTGACTTTC.

The chain links TRBV6-2 or TRBV6-3 to TRBJ2-2; no firm D call. CDR1 and CDR2 (germline): MNHEY, SVGEGT. Trimming shortened V by 5 bases and J by 2 bases, and 18 bases separated the two germline ends. There are 17 residues in the CDR3. The CDR3 is CASSPIYRRLNTGELFF. CDR3 in DNA: TGTGCCAGCAGTCCCATTTACCGACGACTCAACACCGGGGAGCTGTTTTTT.